These T cell receptor beta chains were read from a single sample in a study of shared clonotypes between healthy human individuals. Here immunoSEQ multiplex PCR was the method, and the copy in TCRdb shows in-frame clones only, minus some. The sample has some 2.1 million clones; approximately 94% are singletons. The sequenced sample was naive CD8+ T cells sorted from blood. Every receptor here comes from a man younger than 35 in good health. Each CDR3 is given with its conserved first and last residue. Fields, in order: J gene, D gene, V gene, clone size, CDR3 protein, CDR3 DNA. A D gene is named only where the DNA matches it firmly. Clone size is stated in some rows and not others, as once, few, many or a class when expanded.

TRBJ1-1,-,TRBV11-2,once,CASSLNPGAIPEAFF,TGTGCCAGCAGCTTAAATCCGGGGGCGATCCCTGAAGCTTTCTTT
TRBJ2-7,TRBD2,TRBV4-1,-,CASSQGVAGAVYEQYF,TGCGCCAGCAGCCAAGGAGTAGCGGGGGCGGTCTACGAGCAGTACTTC
TRBJ2-7,-,TRBV28,-,CASSPHRGEQYF,TGTGCCAGCAGTCCTCACCGGGGGGAGCAGTACTTC
TRBJ2-7,-,TRBV5-4,-,CASSFLSYEQYF,TGTGCCAGCAGCTTCCTGAGCTACGAGCAGTACTTC
TRBJ2-7,TRBD1,TRBV7-9,-,CASSRGDRGHEQYF,TGTGCCAGCAGTAGGGGGGACAGGGGTCACGAGCAGTACTTC
TRBJ1-5,-,TRBV27,once,CASSITAFGNQPQHF,TGTGCCAGCAGTATCACAGCGTTTGGCAATCAGCCCCAGCATTTT
TRBJ1-6,-,TRBV10-3,-,CAISESLEYYNSPLHF,TGTGCCATCAGTGAGTCGCTAGAGTATTATAATTCACCCCTCCACTTT
TRBJ2-7,TRBD1,TRBV9,-,CASSEGGPGYEQYF,TGTGCCAGCAGCGAAGGGGGCCCCGGCTACGAGCAGTACTTC
TRBJ2-7,TRBD1,TRBV7-9,-,CASSPAPGTGTYEQYF,TGTGCCAGCAGCCCGGCCCCCGGGACAGGGACCTACGAGCAGTACTTC
TRBJ2-7,-,TRBV4-1,-,CASSQGQGFYEQYF,TGCGCCAGCAGCCAAGGGCAGGGCTTCTACGAGCAGTACTTC
TRBJ2-5,TRBD1,TRBV5-1,-,CASSSTDRDSETQYF,TGCGCCAGCAGCTCTACGGACAGGGATAGCGAGACCCAGTACTTC
TRBJ1-1,TRBD1,TRBV19,-,CASIDTGATEAFF,TGTGCCAGTATCGATACAGGGGCGACTGAAGCTTTCTTT
TRBJ1-5,-,TRBV6-5,few,CASSPRGGGQPQHF,TGTGCCAGCTCTCCGCGGGGCGGAGGGCAGCCCCAGCATTTT
TRBJ2-3,TRBD1,TRBV27,-,CASSLYRGRTDTQYF,TGTGCCAGCAGTTTATACAGGGGGCGAACAGATACGCAGTATTTT
TRBJ1-1,-,TRBV27,-,CASSSTQGVNEAFF,TGTGCCAGCAGTTCCACACAGGGCGTAAATGAAGCTTTCTTT
TRBJ2-7,TRBD2,TRBV19,-,CASSLSGETYEQYF,TGTGCCAGTAGTCTTAGCGGGGAAACCTACGAGCAGTACTTC
TRBJ2-1,-,TRBV4-1,-,CASSLITSNTYNEQFF,TGCGCCAGCAGCCTAATAACTAGCAATACCTACAATGAGCAGTTCTTC
TRBJ1-1,-,TRBV5-4,once,CASSLAEGGQGAFF,TGTGCCAGCAGCTTGGCCGAAGGTGGGCAGGGAGCTTTCTTT
TRBJ2-7,-,TRBV13,-,CASSTLTGEQYF,TGTGCCAGCAGTACCCTGACTGGGGAGCAGTACTTC
TRBJ2-1,TRBD2,TRBV6-1,-,CASSVLAGDIDEQFF,TGTGCCAGCAGTGTCCTAGCGGGAGATATAGATGAGCAGTTCTTC
TRBJ1-1,-,TRBV5-1,once,CASSLTGSAEAFF,TGCGCCAGCAGCTTGACAGGGTCGGCTGAAGCTTTCTTT
TRBJ1-1,-,TRBV5-6,-,CASSLVGVNTEAFF,TGTGCCAGCAGCTTGGTGGGGGTTAACACTGAAGCTTTCTTT